Shown below are 9 T cell receptor beta chains from a single sample sequenced in a study of T cells after somatic rescue of genetic block. Produced via immunoSEQ multiplex PCR; TCRdb's table is partial and in-frame only. The sample records roughly 11,000 clones, about 78% being singletons. Source material: peripheral blood mononuclear cells (PBMCs). The receptor set was obtained from a boy aged 5-17 years.

This chain joins TRBV29-1 and TRBJ1-1; a possible D gene is TRBD1 (5 bases). The V and J ends lost 4 bases and 1 base respectively, with 10 bases between them. Germline V lookup: CDR1 SQVTM, CDR2 ANQGSEA. The CDR3 loop spans 13 amino acids. The CDR3 protein is CSVAGTPNTEAFF. CDR3 sequence (DNA): TGCAGCGTTGCAGGGACTCCGAACACTGAAGCTTTCTTT. The entire variable domain, with the rest obtained from reference TRBV29-1 and TRBJ1-1, is as follows: SAVISQKPSRDICQRGTSLTIQCQVDSQVTMMFWYRQQPGQSLTLIATANQGSEATYESGFVIDKFPISRPNLTFSTLTVSNMSPEDSSIYLCSVAGTPNTEAFFGQGTRLTVV.

This chain links TRBV29-1 with TRBJ2-1; D gene uncertain. CDR3 size: 15 residues. CDR1 and CDR2 from the germline V gene are SQVTM and ANQGSEA. Trimming cost V 2 bases and J 5 bases, with 16 bases left between them. The CDR3 nucleotides are TGCAGCGTTGAACTGAGGTCCCTTGGGGACAATGAGCAGTTCTTC. As protein: CSVELRSLGDNEQFF.

The chain couples TRBV14 to TRBJ2-7; 9 nucleotides line up with TRBD1. CDR1 and CDR2 from the germline V gene are SGHDN and FVKESK. Trimming at V came to 5 bases and at J to 5 bases, leaving 13 bases not matched to a gene. The CDR3 has 16 residues. The CDR3 here is CASSYPLWDRVHEQYF. The CDR3 DNA follows: TGTGCCAGCAGCTATCCCCTTTGGGACAGGGTTCACGAGCAGTACTTC.

On this clone itself: Other DNA sequences within the sample encode an identical CDR3. The gene calls are TRBV18 and TRBJ1-1; 8 nucleotides line up with TRBD1. V gave up 1 base and J gave up 0 bases; unmatched junction bases: 7. The CDR3 runs 17 residues. Germline loops: CDR1 KGHSH, CDR2 LQKENI. As DNA, the CDR3 is TGTGCCAGCTCACCACTCTCCACAGGGGGATTGAACACTGAAGCTTTCTTT. It translates to CASSPLSTGGLNTEAFF.

The chain combines TRBV2 with TRBJ2-3; D assignment may be TRBD1 or TRBD2 (6 bases each). This CDR3 contains 16 residues. Trimming removed 3 bases from V and 1 base from J, with 14 bases in between. Germline V CDR1 and CDR2: SNHLY, FYNNEI. CDR3 protein: CASSDTGGLRTDTQYF. The CDR3 DNA reads as TGTGCCAGCAGTGACACCGGGGGCCTTCGCACAGATACGCAGTATTTT.

A single count supports this clone. This rearrangement joins TRBV7-9 to TRBJ2-1; the D is unclear. The germline V gene encodes CDR1 SEHNR and CDR2 FQNEAQ (reference sequence). CDR3 length: 14 amino acids. Trimming removed 5 bases at V and 0 bases at J, with 8 bases between. CDR3 in amino acids: CASSTQDSYNEQFF. The CDR3 nucleotides read TGTGCCAGCAGCACCCAAGACTCCTACAATGAGCAGTTCTTC.

The rearrangement joins TRBV7-9 to TRBJ2-3, with D uncertain. Germline V CDR1 and CDR2: SEHNR, FQNEAQ (reference sequence). The CDR3 sequence is 11 residues long. The V gene lost 5 bases and the J gene lost 2 bases, with 2 bases spanning the gap. Here the CDR3 DNA reads TGTGCCAGCAGCAACACAGATACGCAGTATTTT. Encoded protein: CASSNTDTQYF.

J is TRBJ2-7 and V is TRBV4-2; 13 bases fit TRBD2. The CDR3 contains 15 residues. The junction had 3 bases not matched to a gene; V was cut back by 5 bases and J by 2 bases. The germline V gene has CDR1 LGHNA and CDR2 YNFKEQ. CDR3 in DNA: TGTGCCAGCAGCTCGGGACTAGCGGGGACCTACGAGCAGTACTTC. It specifies CASSSGLAGTYEQYF.

The chain combines TRBV20-1 with TRBJ2-5; weak D call: TRBD2 (5 bases). V shed 7 bases and J shed 5 bases, with 11 bases lying between them. This CDR3 region has 11 residues. Per germline, CDR1 DFQATT and CDR2 SNEGSKA (reference sequence). The CDR3: CSGEGAETQYF. The CDR3 DNA reads TGCAGTGGTGAGGGCGCGGAGACCCAGTACTTC.